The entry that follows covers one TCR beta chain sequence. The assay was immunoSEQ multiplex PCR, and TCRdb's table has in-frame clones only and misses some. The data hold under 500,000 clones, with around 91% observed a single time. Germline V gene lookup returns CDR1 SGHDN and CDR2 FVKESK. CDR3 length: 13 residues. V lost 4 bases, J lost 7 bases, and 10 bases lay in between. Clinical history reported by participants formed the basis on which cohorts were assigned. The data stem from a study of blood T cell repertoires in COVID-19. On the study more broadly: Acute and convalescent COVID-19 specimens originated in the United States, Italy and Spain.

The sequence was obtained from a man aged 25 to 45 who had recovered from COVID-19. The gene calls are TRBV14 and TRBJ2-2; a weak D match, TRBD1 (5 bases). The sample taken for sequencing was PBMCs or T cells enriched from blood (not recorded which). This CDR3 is CASSPTVIGELFF. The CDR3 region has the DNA TGTGCCAGCAGCCCGACAGTCATCGGGGAGCTGTTTTTT.